Detailed here is one TCR beta chain. The protocol was immunoSEQ multiplex PCR, while the TCRdb copy is restricted to in-frame clones and leaves out a portion. Among 150,000 to 160,000 clones, roughly 80% were seen once, and the ten largest hold about 0.58%. The source of the sample is a study of blood T cell repertoires in COVID-19. This clonotype was obtained from a man aged 55 to 69 with acute or convalescent COVID-19. Sequencing was performed on peripheral blood.

The CDR3 here is CASSRRSGSLDEQYF. Written as DNA, the CDR3 is TGCGCCAGCAGCCGGAGGTCGGGGTCCCTCGACGAGCAGTACTTC. The rearrangement joins TRBV5-1 to TRBJ2-7, with D perhaps TRBD2 (5 bases). The V end was cut by 4 bases, the J end by 5 bases, with 19 bases between. From germline, CDR1 is SGHRS and CDR2 YFSETQ. The length of the CDR3 is 15 residues.